This TCR beta chain was captured in a study of shared clonotypes between healthy human individuals. TCRdb keeps only in-frame clones here, not all; method: immunoSEQ multiplex PCR. The data contain 1 million to 1.2 million clones, around three quarters of them singletons. CD45RA-negative memory and CD45RA+ naive subsets were split from the CD4+ cells. To note about this clone: Its specificity is not known.

Broader study findings: Four donors shared approximately 5% of their naive CD4 clonotypes. The represented genetic and exposure-history diversity was limited by the small number of donors.

This CDR3 region has 15 residues. Germline CDR1 reads SNHLY; CDR2 reads FYNNEI. V was cut by 7 bases and J by 4 bases, with 17 bases left in between. The sequenced sample was memory CD4+ T cells from PBMCs. Documented subset: CD45RA-negative fraction. The clonotype comes from a man between 18 and 35 years old in good health. Some clones in this sample may be carry-over from other donors' samples. The chain links TRBV2 to TRBJ1-3, with D tentatively TRBD1 (6 bases). CDR3: CASTRVGARGNTIYF. DNA of the CDR3: TGTGCCAGCACCAGAGTGGGGGCGCGGGGAAACACCATATATTTT.